Listed below are T cell receptor beta chains from one sample, sequenced in a study of T cell responses to AZD1222 COVID-19 vaccine. Produced via immunoSEQ multiplex PCR; TCRdb's table is partial and in-frame only. The sample carries approximately 97,000 clones, approximately 91% recorded once. Source: peripheral blood, taken on day 0 of AZD1222 vaccination. The receptors were sampled from an adult in good health. Each CDR3 is given with its conserved first and last residue. The order of the fields is V gene, J gene, CDR3 length, D gene, clone size, CDR3 protein, CDR3 DNA. D genes are given only for firm matches. Some rows have no size entry. The others give once, few or many, or a class for an expanded clone.

TRBV27,TRBJ1-6,14,TRBD1,.,CASSFRGHNSPLHF,TGTGCCAGCAGTTTCAGGGGGCACAATTCACCCCTCCACTTT
TRBV4-3,TRBJ2-1,16,TRBD1,once,CASSQDTGQGHNEQFF,TGCGCCAGCAGCCAAGATACGGGACAGGGACACAATGAGCAGTTCTTC
TRBV28,TRBJ1-3,13,.,.,CASTLYTGNTIYF,TGTGCCAGCACCCTATATACTGGAAACACCATATATTTT
TRBV29-1,TRBJ2-2,12,.,.,CSAIVNTGELFF,TGCAGCGCTATCGTAAACACCGGGGAGCTGTTTTTT
TRBV20-1,TRBJ2-2,13,.,.,CSASPGLTGELFF,TGCAGTGCTAGTCCTGGACTCACCGGGGAGCTGTTTTTT
TRBV2,TRBJ1-2,14,.,.,CASSQGQGGYGYTF,TGTGCCAGCAGTCAGGGGCAGGGAGGCTATGGCTACACCTTC
TRBV7-8,TRBJ2-3,14,.,once,CASSFAGPPDTQYF,TGTGCCAGCAGCTTTGCGGGGCCCCCAGATACGCAGTATTTT
TRBV5-1,TRBJ2-7,14,TRBD1,.,CASKRDRGQYEQYF,TGCGCCAGCAAGAGGGACAGGGGGCAATACGAGCAGTACTTC
TRBV9,TRBJ2-7,14,TRBD2,.,CASSVSGTSDEQYF,TGTGCCAGCAGCGTGTCTGGGACTAGCGACGAGCAGTACTTC
TRBV9,TRBJ2-2,15,.,.,CASSVRGQNTGELFF,TGTGCCAGCAGCGTAAGGGGACAAAACACCGGGGAGCTGTTTTTT
TRBV6-6,TRBJ1-3,17,.,.,CASSRPPGGLGGNTIYF,TGTGCCAGCAGTCGGCCCCCAGGCGGGCTGGGAGGAAACACCATATATTTT
TRBV6-5,TRBJ1-5,12,.,.,CASTLSNQPQHF,TGTGCCAGCACTCTAAGCAATCAGCCCCAGCATTTT
TRBV19,TRBJ2-7,13,.,.,CASSPQVSYEQYF,TGTGCCAGTAGTCCCCAGGTATCCTACGAGCAGTACTTC
TRBV10-3,TRBJ2-5,11,.,.,CAISEQETQYF,TGTGCCATCAGTGAACAAGAGACCCAGTACTTC
TRBV3-1/TRBV3-2,TRBJ1-5,15,TRBD1,.,CASSQGTGALQPQHF,TGTGCCAGCAGCCAAGGGACAGGGGCTCTCCAGCCCCAGCATTTT
TRBV7-3,TRBJ1-5,13,.,.,CASSLSQNQPQHF,TGTGCCAGCAGCTTATCCCAGAATCAGCCCCAGCATTTT
TRBV19,TRBJ1-1,16,.,.,CASSSFQTIMNTEAFF,TGTGCCAGTAGTAGTTTCCAGACTATCATGAACACTGAAGCTTTCTTT
TRBV7-8,TRBJ1-4,15,TRBD1,.,CASSLRTGGGEKLFF,TGTGCCAGCAGCTTAAGGACAGGGGGTGGGGAAAAACTGTTTTTT
TRBV6-5,TRBJ1-6,12,.,few,CASSPRNSPLHF,TGTGCCAGCAGTCCCAGGAATTCACCCCTCCACTTT
TRBV19,TRBJ2-5,13,.,.,CASSTSFQETQYF,TGTGCCAGTAGTACGTCTTTCCAAGAGACCCAGTACTTC
TRBV30,TRBJ1-2,12,.,.,CAWSVGLYGYTF,TGTGCCTGGAGTGTGGGCTTGTATGGCTACACCTTC
TRBV5-1,TRBJ2-7,11,TRBD1,.,CASRRGLEQYF,TGCGCCAGCAGAAGGGGGCTCGAGCAGTACTTC
TRBV4-1,TRBJ2-6,15,.,.,CASSQTESGANVLTF,TGCGCCAGCAGCCAAACAGAATCTGGGGCCAACGTCCTGACTTTC
TRBV3-1/TRBV3-2,TRBJ2-6,15,.,.,CAPGTLSSGANVLTF,TGTGCCCCCGGGACACTCAGCTCTGGGGCCAACGTCCTGACTTTC
TRBV7-9,TRBJ2-3,15,.,few,CASSSSVAYADTQYF,TGTGCCAGCAGCTCTTCCGTAGCGTATGCGGATACGCAGTATTTT
TRBV9,TRBJ1-1,14,.,.,CASSVDEGYTEAFF,TGTGCCAGCAGCGTAGATGAGGGGTACACTGAAGCTTTCTTT
TRBV29-1,TRBJ1-5,13,TRBD1,.,CSAQGVGNQPQHF,TGCAGCGCCCAGGGGGTTGGGAATCAGCCCCAGCATTTT
TRBV3-1/TRBV3-2,TRBJ1-6,15,.,once,CASSQDEGSYSPLHF,TGTGCCAGCAGCCAAGACGAGGGTTCGTACTCACCCCTCCACTTT
TRBV7-3,TRBJ2-7,19,TRBD2,.,CASSLTTVGLAGGRYEQYF,TGTGCCAGCAGCTTAACGACGGTCGGACTAGCGGGGGGCCGCTACGAGCAGTACTTC
TRBV7-2,TRBJ1-5,14,.,.,CASSLALRNQPQHF,TGTGCCAGCAGCTTAGCTTTGCGCAATCAGCCCCAGCATTTT
TRBV7-3,TRBJ2-1,12,.,.,CASSQAGREQFF,TGTGCCAGCAGCCAAGCCGGACGTGAGCAGTTCTTC
TRBV7-2,TRBJ2-7,15,.,once,CASSFYGGIAYEQYF,TGTGCCAGCAGCTTTTACGGGGGTATAGCCTACGAGCAGTACTTC
TRBV19,TRBJ2-4,13,TRBD1,.,CASRDRGPGVQYF,TGTGCCAGCCGGGACAGGGGCCCTGGGGTTCAGTACTTC
TRBV5-4,TRBJ1-6,14,TRBD1,.,CASSPTGMPHPLHF,TGTGCCAGCAGCCCGACAGGGATGCCCCACCCCCTCCACTTT
TRBV19,TRBJ2-3,19,TRBD2,.,CASSIDLGTSGSRTDTQYF,TGTGCCAGTAGTATAGATCTCGGGACTAGCGGGAGTCGCACAGATACGCAGTATTTT
TRBV5-8,TRBJ2-7,11,.,few,CASSLAYEQYF,TGTGCCAGCAGCTTGGCGTACGAGCAGTACTTC
TRBV27,TRBJ2-1,12,.,.,CASSLGGNEQFF,TGTGCCAGCAGTTTAGGGGGTAATGAGCAGTTCTTC
TRBV12-5,TRBJ1-2,15,TRBD1,.,CASAPGQGTFYGYTF,TGTGCTAGTGCCCCGGGACAGGGGACCTTCTATGGCTACACCTTC
TRBV11-3,TRBJ2-1,14,.,.,CASSSRSGSGEQFF,TGTGCCAGCAGCTCGCGGTCCGGGAGTGGTGAGCAGTTCTTC
TRBV11-2,TRBJ2-7,14,.,.,CANSSWDHSYEQYF,TGTGCCAACTCCAGCTGGGACCACTCCTACGAGCAGTACTTC
TRBV4-1,TRBJ1-5,15,.,.,CASSQEDSAWSPQHF,TGCGCCAGCAGCCAAGAGGACAGTGCCTGGTCGCCCCAGCATTTT
TRBV9,TRBJ1-6,16,.,.,CASSVEGGIENSPLHF,TGTGCCAGCAGCGTAGAAGGAGGTATTGAAAATTCACCCCTCCACTTT
TRBV7-7,TRBJ2-7,15,.,.,CASSSNVGHCYEQYF,TGTGCTAGCAGCTCCAACGTCGGACACTGCTACGAGCAGTACTTC
TRBV2,TRBJ1-6,14,.,.,CASTPDRYNSPLHF,TGTGCCAGCACCCCGGATCGTTATAATTCACCCCTCCACTTT
TRBV6-5,TRBJ2-3,15,TRBD2,.,CASSYVAGETDTQYF,TGTGCCAGCAGTTATGTTGCGGGGGAGACAGATACGCAGTATTTT
TRBV5-1,TRBJ2-1,15,TRBD1,.,CASSNTGGVRNEQFF,TGCGCCAGCAGCAATACAGGGGGCGTTCGGAATGAGCAGTTCTTC
TRBV7-9,TRBJ1-3,11,.,.,CASSRLEGKYF,TGTGCCAGCAGCCGTTTAGAAGGAAAATATTTT
TRBV27,TRBJ1-4,16,.,.,CASSPTPSSTNEKLFF,TGTGCCAGCAGTCCAACCCCCAGTTCAACTAATGAAAAACTGTTTTTT
TRBV6-4,TRBJ2-2,14,.,medium-sized,CASSDGTNTGELFF,TGTGCCAGCAGTGATGGGACAAACACCGGGGAGCTGTTTTTT